These 27 T cell receptor beta chains share one sample of origin, sequenced in a study of blood T cell repertoires in COVID-19. Measured with immunoSEQ multiplex PCR; TCRdb has only the in-frame clones, and not every one. The sample has 200,000 to 250,000 clones, roughly four fifths seen once. The source material was peripheral blood. Receptor source: a woman of 80 years or more with COVID-19, enrolled during active disease.

The chain carries TRBV28 and TRBJ1-6; TRBD1 matches at 9 bases. The CDR3 totals 14 residues. Losses at the gene ends were 4 bases for V and 15 bases for J; bases not matched to a gene: 10. CDR1 and CDR2 (germline): MDHEN, SYDVKM. CDR3 sequence (DNA): TGTGCCAGCAGTTCGGGACAGGGAAAGGGGGACCTCCACTTT. Amino acids: CASSSGQGKGDLHF.

The gene calls are TRBV6-1 and TRBJ2-1; tentative D call: TRBD2 (5 bases). The germline gives CDR1 MNHNS, CDR2 SASEGT. This CDR3 has 17 amino acids. Trimming took off 1 base at V and 3 bases at J, with 16 bases between the two ends. CDR3 nucleotides: TGTGCCAGCAGTGAAGGGATCTTAGGGCGGGTCTACAATGAGCAGTTCTTC. This translates into CASSEGILGRVYNEQFF.

This chain links TRBV5-1 with TRBJ1-2; possibly TRBD1 for D (6 bases). The CDR3 contains 15 residues. V gave up 0 bases and J gave up 2 bases, with 11 bases separating them. Per germline, CDR1 SGHRS and CDR2 YFSETQ. The CDR3 sequence: CASSLASQGNYGYTF. CDR3 nucleotide sequence: TGCGCCAGCAGCTTGGCGAGTCAGGGGAACTATGGCTACACCTTC.

The J gene is TRBJ2-3, the V gene TRBV7-9; no definite D call. Germline CDR1 is SEHNR and CDR2 is FQNEAQ (reference sequence). V lost 6 bases to trimming and J lost 7 bases, with 11 bases between them. The CDR3 consists of 12 residues. The DNA of the CDR3 is TGTGCCAGCAGTTCACCACAGTATACGCAGTATTTT. Amino acid sequence: CASSSPQYTQYF.

The genes are TRBV6-1 and TRBJ1-2, with a possible D match to TRBD1 (5 bases). The germline CDR1 and CDR2 sequences are MNHNS and SASEGT. The CDR3 spans 13 residues. The V end lost 3 bases, the J end lost 5 bases, and 10 bases lay between the germline ends. CDR3 in DNA: TGTGCCAGCAGTGATCTGACAGTTTATGGCTACACCTTC. Protein sequence: CASSDLTVYGYTF.

The chain couples TRBV2 to TRBJ1-6; D remains ambiguous. CDR1 SNHLY and CDR2 FYNNEI come from the germline V gene. The CDR3 is 12 residues long. Trimming pared 4 bases from V and 15 bases from J, leaving 13 bases between. The CDR3 sequence is CASSAGLAGLHF. The CDR3 DNA follows: TGTGCCAGCAGTGCAGGTCTTGCGGGCCTCCACTTT.

This chain connects TRBV9 to TRBJ2-5, with D tentatively TRBD2 (7 bases). The CDR3 loop spans 15 amino acids. Trimming stripped 3 bases from V and 4 bases from J, with 16 bases between. Germline CDR1 and CDR2: SGDLS and YYNGEE. This chain's CDR3 is CASSARGGGSETQYF. CDR3 bases: TGTGCCAGCAGCGCCCGGGGAGGGGGGTCAGAGACCCAGTACTTC.

The chain is built from TRBV5-1 and TRBJ2-7; 8 nucleotides match TRBD1. Germline loops: CDR1 SGHRS, CDR2 YFSETQ. The CDR3 totals 14 residues. Unmatched junction bases numbered 8, after V lost 3 bases and J lost 6 bases. The CDR3: CASSSTGEVGEQYF. CDR3 coding DNA: TGCGCCAGCAGCTCGACAGGGGAGGTAGGCGAGCAGTACTTC.

The chain has TRBV7-8 and TRBJ1-5, with D unclear. This CDR3 region has 13 residues. CDR1 is SGHVS, CDR2 FQNEAQ, per germline. The germline V and J ends were trimmed by 2 bases and 1 base, with 3 bases remaining between them. For the CDR3, the DNA is TGTGCCAGCAGCTTACAGAGCAATCAGCCCCAGCATTTT. Translation gives CASSLQSNQPQHF. The whole variable domain, remainder taken from reference TRBV7-8 and TRBJ1-5, is GAGVSQSPRYKVAKRGQDVALRCDPISGHVSLFWYQQALGQGPEFLTYFQNEAQLDKSGLPSDRFFAERPEGSVSTLKIQRTQQEDSAVYLCASSLQSNQPQHFGDGTRLSIL.

This sequence joins TRBV9 and TRBJ2-5; 8 bases map to TRBD2. Germline CDR1 and CDR2: SGDLS and YYNGEE. V gave up 3 bases and J gave up 4 bases; unmatched junction bases: 14. There are 17 residues in the CDR3. The CDR3 region has the DNA TGTGCCAGCAGCGGCTCGGGCTCGGGGGGGTATCGAGAGACCCAGTACTTC. It yields the protein CASSGSGSGGYRETQYF.

DNA of the CDR3: TGTGCCAGCAGCTACGACAGGGGGGGTAACTCTGGGGCCAACGTCCTGACTTTC. Amino acids: CASSYDRGGNSGANVLTF. The V and J genes are TRBV7-9 and TRBJ2-6, with TRBD1 matching over 9 bases. Germline CDR1 is SEHNR and CDR2 is FQNEAQ (reference sequence). With V trimmed by 4 bases and J by 0 bases, 7 bases remained unmatched. This CDR3 region has 18 residues.

The rearrangement uses TRBV6-5 and TRBJ1-5, with 8 nucleotides matching TRBD1. J gave up 9 bases and V 7 bases, and 11 bases lay outside the gene matches. CDR3 length equals 14 residues. The germline V gene encodes CDR1 MNHEY and CDR2 SVGAGI. DNA of the CDR3: TGTGCCAGCACCGAGACAGGGGAGGTGACGCCCCAGCATTTT. Translation: CASTETGEVTPQHF.

V usage is TRBV13 and J usage is TRBJ2-7, with 9 bases that match TRBD1. The trim removed 3 bases at V and 2 bases at J, leaving 5 bases unmatched. There are 15 residues in the CDR3. Germline CDR1 reads PRHDT; CDR2 reads FYEKMQ (reference sequence). Written as DNA, the CDR3 is TGTGCCAGCAGCTTTGGGACAGGGCTAACCTACGAGCAGTACTTC. It encodes CASSFGTGLTYEQYF.

This clone has just a few counts. The chain combines TRBV18 with TRBJ1-2; TRBD1 aligns across 8 bases. The V segment lost 3 bases and the J segment 8 bases; nucleotides outside the gene matches: 8. The CDR3 loop spans 14 amino acids. The germline V gene has CDR1 KGHSH and CDR2 LQKENI. The DNA for the CDR3 is TGTGCCAGCTCACCTAGCGACAGGGGACGAGGCTACACCTTC. It encodes CASSPSDRGRGYTF.

The CDR3 spells CASGLVPQGYTGELFF. CDR3 coding DNA: TGTGCTAGTGGTTTGGTACCACAGGGTTACACCGGGGAGCTGTTTTTT. J is TRBJ2-2 and V is TRBV12-5; D might be TRBD1 (6 bases). Trimming stripped 0 bases from V and 3 bases from J, with 11 bases between. The germline V gene encodes CDR1 LGHNT and CDR2 FRNRAP. This CDR3 region has 16 residues.

J is TRBJ1-4 and V is TRBV19; D uncertain. Trimming shortened V by 5 bases and J by 8 bases, and 24 bases separated the two germline ends. The germline V gene encodes CDR1 LNHDA and CDR2 SQIVND (reference sequence). The length of the CDR3 is 17 residues. The CDR3 spells CASSARVAPTFSEKLFF. CDR3 DNA: TGTGCCAGTAGTGCCCGAGTAGCGCCCACCTTTTCCGAAAAACTGTTTTTT.

V usage is TRBV7-9 and J usage is TRBJ1-1, with 8 bases identical to TRBD1. The V and J ends lost 8 bases and 7 bases, in that order; junction bases with no gene match: 9. Germline lookup yields CDR1 SEHNR and CDR2 FQNEAQ (reference sequence). The CDR3 extends over 13 amino acids. The CDR3 region is CASSDRAESEAFF. The CDR3 DNA reads TGTGCCAGCTCGGACAGGGCTGAGAGTGAAGCTTTCTTT.

V is TRBV28 and J is TRBJ1-3; maybe TRBD1 (5 bases). This CDR3 comprises 15 residues. Germline CDR1 reads MDHEN; CDR2 reads SYDVKM. Trimming pared 11 bases from V and 4 bases from J, leaving 21 bases between. The CDR3 DNA follows: TGTGCCTCCGGGGGGGAAAGTGTGTACGGAAACACCATATATTTT. Translation: CASGGESVYGNTIYF. Full variable domain (outside the CDR3, taken from reference TRBV28 and TRBJ1-3): DVKVTQSSRYLVKRTGEKVFLECVQDMDHENMFWYRQDPGLGLRLIYFSYDVKMKEKGDIPEGYSVSREKKERFSLILESASTNQTSMYLCASGGESVYGNTIYFGEGSWLTVV.

This clone was seen a few times. The chain joins TRBV5-6 to TRBJ1-3, with TRBD1 matching 7 bases. The CDR3 spans 15 residues. The germline gives CDR1 SGHDT, CDR2 YYEEEE. V lost 2 bases, J lost 3 bases, and 5 bases stayed unmatched. CDR3 DNA: TGTGCCAGCAGCTTCCTACAGGGGTATGGAAACACCATATATTTT. Translation gives CASSFLQGYGNTIYF. The full variable domain, with the rest looked up from reference TRBV5-6 and TRBJ1-3, is DAGVTQSPTHLIKTRGQQVTLRCSPKSGHDTVSWYQQALGQGPQFIFQYYEEEERQRGNFPDRFSGHQFPNYSSELNVNALLLGDSALYLCASSFLQGYGNTIYFGEGSWLTVV.

This clone occurred a few times. This chain uses TRBV18 with TRBJ2-7; TRBD1 aligns across 7 bases. The CDR3 contains 13 residues. The germline CDR1 and CDR2 sequences are KGHSH and LQKENI. V lost 3 bases and J lost 7; bases outside the gene matches: 6. CDR3: CASSPGQLNEQYF. CDR3 nucleotide sequence: TGTGCCAGCTCACCGGGACAGCTAAATGAGCAGTACTTC.

The chain links TRBV19 to TRBJ1-1; D unresolved. The CDR3 length is 15 residues. V lost 7 bases, J lost 0 bases, and 15 bases lay in between. The germline V gene has CDR1 LNHDA and CDR2 SQIVND (reference sequence). As DNA, the CDR3 is TGTGCCAGTATCGGGTATGGGGAGATGAACACTGAAGCTTTCTTT. This sequence encodes CASIGYGEMNTEAFF.

The chain recombines TRBV19 with TRBJ2-5; weak D call: TRBD2 (5 bases). Germline CDR1 reads LNHDA; CDR2 reads SQIVND (reference sequence). CDR3 length equals 15 residues. V was trimmed by 5 bases and J by 2 bases, leaving 15 bases between them. CDR3 nucleotides: TGTGCCAGTAGTGAGGTCGCGGGCGCGCAAGAGACCCAGTACTTC. Its protein is CASSEVAGAQETQYF.

The table lists this clone with a count of one. V usage is TRBV5-4 and J usage is TRBJ2-7; 10 nucleotides line up with TRBD1. V shed 2 bases and J 3 bases; nucleotides not matched to a gene: 5. The germline CDR1 and CDR2 sequences are SGHNT and YYREEE (reference sequence). The CDR3 covers 15 residues. CDR3 in DNA: TGTGCCAGCAGCTTCCGGACAGGGGGTTTCTACGAGCAGTACTTC. Translating gives CASSFRTGGFYEQYF.

The CDR3 spells CATSDSQVSTDTQYF. The DNA for the CDR3 is TGTGCCACCAGTGATAGCCAGGTTAGCACAGATACGCAGTATTTT. The rearrangement joins TRBV24-1 to TRBJ2-3, with D unresolved. V gave up 3 bases and J gave up 0 bases, with 9 bases separating them. The germline gives CDR1 KGHDR, CDR2 SFDVKD. This CDR3 region has 15 residues.

The chain joins TRBV21-1 to TRBJ1-3. TRBV21-1 is shown as a pseudogene. The CDR3 is made up of 14 amino acids. The CDR3 DNA follows: TGTGCCAGCAGCAACCCTAACTCTGGAAACACCATATATTTT. Encoded protein: CASSNPNSGNTIYF.

The CDR3: CASSLAAPQPQHF. The CDR3 DNA sequence: TGTGCCAGCAGTTTAGCGGCCCCTCAGCCCCAGCATTTT. This chain uses TRBV12-3 or TRBV12-4 with TRBJ1-5; D not certain. The CDR3 contains 13 residues. V was trimmed by 0 bases and J by 6 bases, leaving 6 bases between them.

The table lists this clone with a count of one. The chain uses TRBV2 and TRBJ1-4, with 8 bases aligning to TRBD1. V lost 7 bases, J lost 8 bases, and 6 bases stayed unmatched. The CDR3 sequence is 13 residues long. Germline CDR1 reads SNHLY; CDR2 reads FYNNEI. CDR3 loop: CASNGQGREKLFF. The CDR3 DNA sequence: TGTGCCAGCAACGGACAGGGAAGGGAAAAACTGTTTTTT.